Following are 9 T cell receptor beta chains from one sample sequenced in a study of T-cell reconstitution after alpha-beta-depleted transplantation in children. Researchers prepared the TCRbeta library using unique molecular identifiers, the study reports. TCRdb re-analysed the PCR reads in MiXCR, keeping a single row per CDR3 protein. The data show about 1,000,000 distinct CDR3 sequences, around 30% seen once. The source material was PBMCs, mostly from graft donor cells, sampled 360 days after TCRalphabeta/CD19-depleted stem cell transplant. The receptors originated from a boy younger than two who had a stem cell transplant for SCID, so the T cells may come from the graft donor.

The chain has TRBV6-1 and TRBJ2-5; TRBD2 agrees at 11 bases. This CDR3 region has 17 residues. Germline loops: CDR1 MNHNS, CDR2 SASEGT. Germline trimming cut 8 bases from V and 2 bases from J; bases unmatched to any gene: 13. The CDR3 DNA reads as TGTGCCAGCGGGGCGATGCTAGCGGGGGGCCCTCAAGAGACCCAGTACTTC. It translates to CASGAMLAGGPQETQYF.

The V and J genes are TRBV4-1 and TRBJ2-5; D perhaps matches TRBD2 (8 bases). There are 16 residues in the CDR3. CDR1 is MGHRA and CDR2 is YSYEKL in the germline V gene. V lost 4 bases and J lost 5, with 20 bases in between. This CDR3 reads CASSLGRGGRGETQYF. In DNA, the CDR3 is TGCGCCAGCAGCCTTGGTCGGGGGGGCAGGGGGGAGACCCAGTACTTC.

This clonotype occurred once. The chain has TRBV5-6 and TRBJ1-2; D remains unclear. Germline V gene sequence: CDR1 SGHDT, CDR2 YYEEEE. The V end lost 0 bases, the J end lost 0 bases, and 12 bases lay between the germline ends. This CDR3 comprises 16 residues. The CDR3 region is CASSLGQIRANYGYTF. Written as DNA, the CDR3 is TGTGCCAGCAGCTTGGGACAAATTCGAGCTAACTATGGCTACACCTTC.

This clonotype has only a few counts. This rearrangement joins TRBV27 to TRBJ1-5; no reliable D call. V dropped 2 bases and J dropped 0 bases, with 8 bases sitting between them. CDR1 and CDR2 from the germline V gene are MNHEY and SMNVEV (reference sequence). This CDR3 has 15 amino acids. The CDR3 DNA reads TGTGCCAGCAGTTTAAGGTGGGGTAGCAATCAGCCCCAGCATTTT. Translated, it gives CASSLRWGSNQPQHF.

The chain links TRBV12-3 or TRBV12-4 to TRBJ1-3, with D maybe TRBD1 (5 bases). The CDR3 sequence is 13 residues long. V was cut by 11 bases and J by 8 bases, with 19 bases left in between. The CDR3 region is CAGMTDAGDTIYF. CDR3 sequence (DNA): TGTGCCGGCATGACAGATGCTGGGGACACCATATATTTT.

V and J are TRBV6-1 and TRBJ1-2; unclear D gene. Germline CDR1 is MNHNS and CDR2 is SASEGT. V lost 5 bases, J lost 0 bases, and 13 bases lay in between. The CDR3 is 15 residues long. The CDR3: CASSPLDGSNYGYTF. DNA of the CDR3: TGTGCCAGCAGTCCCCTGGACGGTTCTAACTATGGCTACACCTTC.

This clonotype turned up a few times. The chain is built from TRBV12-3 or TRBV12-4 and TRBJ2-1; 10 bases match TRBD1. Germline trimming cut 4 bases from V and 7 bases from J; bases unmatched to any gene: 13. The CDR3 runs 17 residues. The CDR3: CASSSGDRGVVGNEQFF. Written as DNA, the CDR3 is TGTGCCAGCAGTTCAGGGGACAGGGGAGTTGTGGGGAATGAGCAGTTCTTC.

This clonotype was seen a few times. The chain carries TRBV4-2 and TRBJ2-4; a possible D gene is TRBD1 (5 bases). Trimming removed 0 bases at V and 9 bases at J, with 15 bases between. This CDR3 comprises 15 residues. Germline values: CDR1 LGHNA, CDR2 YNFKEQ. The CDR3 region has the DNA TGTGCCAGCAGCCAAGAGCCCAGGGCCCAGACCATTCAGTACTTC. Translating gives CASSQEPRAQTIQYF.

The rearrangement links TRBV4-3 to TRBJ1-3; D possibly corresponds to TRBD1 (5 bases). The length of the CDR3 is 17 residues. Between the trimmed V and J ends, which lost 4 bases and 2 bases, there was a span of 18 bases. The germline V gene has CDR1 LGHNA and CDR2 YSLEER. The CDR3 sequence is CASSLDPSGTAGNTIYF. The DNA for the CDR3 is TGCGCCAGCAGCCTCGACCCCTCCGGGACGGCTGGAAACACCATATATTTT.